These T cell receptor beta chains were read from a single sample in a study of T-cell memory formation after mild COVID-19. Each CDR3 protein is one row after TCRdb ran MiXCR on the 5' RACE reads. The sample has some 320,000 distinct CDR3 sequences, approximately 15% seen once. Sequences were obtained from PBMCs or a T cell subset sorted from them (not recorded which). These receptors were taken from a man younger than 35 who had mild COVID-19 (a few samples of this study predate the infection). Cell type and time point are not known. The CDR3 runs from the conserved cysteine through the conserved F or W. The order of the fields is D gene, clone size, V gene, J gene, CDR3 protein, CDR3 DNA. D genes are given only for firm matches. Some rows have no size entry. The others give once, few or many, or a class for an expanded clone.

d_call: .; clone_size: .; v_call: TRBV19; j_call: TRBJ2-1; cdr3_aa: CASSIDQANEQFF; cdr3_nt: TGTGCCAGTAGTATAGATCAGGCCAATGAGCAGTTCTTC
d_call: TRBD1; clone_size: .; v_call: TRBV20-1; j_call: TRBJ1-2; cdr3_aa: CSAKPRDSSSPLYGYTF; cdr3_nt: TGCAGTGCTAAGCCCCGGGACAGCTCTTCCCCCCTCTATGGCTACACCTTC
d_call: TRBD1; clone_size: .; v_call: TRBV5-1; j_call: TRBJ2-4; cdr3_aa: CASSAATGNIQYF; cdr3_nt: TGCGCCAGCAGCGCTGCGACAGGGAACATTCAGTACTTC
d_call: TRBD2; clone_size: few; v_call: TRBV6-2/TRBV6-3; j_call: TRBJ2-3; cdr3_aa: CASRYGGAIDTQYF; cdr3_nt: TGTGCCAGCAGATACGGGGGGGCCATAGATACGCAGTATTTT
d_call: .; clone_size: .; v_call: TRBV7-2; j_call: TRBJ2-1; cdr3_aa: CASSSTGGGNEQFF; cdr3_nt: TGTGCCAGCAGCTCCACTGGAGGGGGCAATGAGCAGTTCTTC
d_call: .; clone_size: .; v_call: TRBV6-5; j_call: TRBJ2-5; cdr3_aa: CASSWAVQETQYF; cdr3_nt: TGTGCCAGCAGTTGGGCTGTTCAAGAGACCCAGTACTTC
d_call: .; clone_size: .; v_call: TRBV7-6; j_call: TRBJ2-1; cdr3_aa: CASSDKRGQFF; cdr3_nt: TGTGCCAGCAGCGACAAAAGAGGGCAGTTCTTC
d_call: .; clone_size: once; v_call: TRBV6-2/TRBV6-3; j_call: TRBJ2-4; cdr3_aa: CASSYIPVIMAKNIQYF; cdr3_nt: TGTGCCAGCAGTTACATCCCAGTGATTATGGCCAAAAACATTCAGTACTTC
d_call: TRBD1; clone_size: .; v_call: TRBV20-1; j_call: TRBJ2-5; cdr3_aa: CSASGAGGRFETQYF; cdr3_nt: TGCAGTGCTAGTGGGGCAGGGGGCCGGTTTGAGACCCAGTACTTC
d_call: .; clone_size: .; v_call: TRBV2; j_call: TRBJ2-3; cdr3_aa: CASTPGTVGQYF; cdr3_nt: TGTGCCAGCACCCCGGGGACCGTTGGCCAGTATTTT
d_call: .; clone_size: few; v_call: TRBV5-4; j_call: TRBJ1-1; cdr3_aa: CASNGRGSNTEAFF; cdr3_nt: TGTGCCAGCAACGGAAGAGGATCGAACACTGAAGCTTTCTTT
d_call: .; clone_size: .; v_call: TRBV7-2; j_call: TRBJ2-5; cdr3_aa: CASSRGLIGETQYF; cdr3_nt: TGTGCCAGCAGCCGGGGACTTATCGGAGAGACCCAGTACTTC
d_call: .; clone_size: few; v_call: TRBV25-1; j_call: TRBJ1-2; cdr3_aa: CASSAAGPYGYTF; cdr3_nt: TGTGCCAGCAGTGCCGCAGGGCCCTATGGCTACACCTTC
d_call: .; clone_size: .; v_call: TRBV6-5; j_call: TRBJ2-5; cdr3_aa: CASSRTDRQETQYF; cdr3_nt: TGTGCCAGCAGTCGGACAGATCGCCAAGAGACCCAGTACTTC
d_call: .; clone_size: few; v_call: TRBV10-3; j_call: TRBJ1-1; cdr3_aa: CAISDKNTEAFF; cdr3_nt: TGTGCCATCAGTGATAAAAACACTGAAGCTTTCTTT
d_call: .; clone_size: .; v_call: TRBV7-3; j_call: TRBJ2-3; cdr3_aa: CASSLNGQTDTQYF; cdr3_nt: TGTGCCAGCAGCTTAAACGGACAGACAGATACGCAGTATTTT
d_call: .; clone_size: .; v_call: TRBV28; j_call: TRBJ2-5; cdr3_aa: CASSLWPAGAGQETQYF; cdr3_nt: TGTGCCAGCAGTTTATGGCCAGCTGGGGCTGGGCAAGAGACCCAGTACTTC
d_call: TRBD2; clone_size: many; v_call: TRBV20-1; j_call: TRBJ2-3; cdr3_aa: CSASPLAGGDDTQYF; cdr3_nt: TGCAGTGCTAGTCCGCTAGCGGGGGGAGATGATACGCAGTATTTT
d_call: TRBD1; clone_size: few; v_call: TRBV7-2; j_call: TRBJ2-1; cdr3_aa: CASSPTVTGGAYNEQFF; cdr3_nt: TGTGCCAGCAGCCCGACAGTGACAGGGGGGGCCTACAATGAGCAGTTCTTC
d_call: TRBD1; clone_size: once; v_call: TRBV7-9; j_call: TRBJ1-1; cdr3_aa: CASSRGQVNTEAFF; cdr3_nt: TGTGCCAGCAGCCGAGGACAGGTCAACACTGAAGCTTTCTTT
d_call: .; clone_size: many; v_call: TRBV5-1; j_call: TRBJ2-7; cdr3_aa: CASSLRTSTAEQYF; cdr3_nt: TGCGCCAGCAGCTTGAGGACCTCCACTGCCGAGCAGTACTTC
d_call: .; clone_size: .; v_call: TRBV29-1; j_call: TRBJ2-1; cdr3_aa: CSPWTVDNEQFF; cdr3_nt: TGCAGCCCCTGGACAGTTGACAATGAGCAGTTCTTC
d_call: .; clone_size: .; v_call: TRBV3-1; j_call: TRBJ2-2; cdr3_aa: CASSQYQNTGELFF; cdr3_nt: TGTGCCAGCAGCCAATACCAGAACACCGGGGAGCTGTTTTTT